This T cell receptor beta chain was captured by sequencing in a study of blood T cell repertoires in COVID-19. The overall study: The origin of the acute and convalescent COVID-19 samples was the United States, Italy and Spain.

Germline CDR1 and CDR2: LNHDA and SQIVND (reference sequence). V lost 4 bases to trimming and J lost 7 bases; unmatched junction nucleotides: 8. This CDR3 region has 14 residues. Seattle patient enrollment occurred during active infection, with longitudinal follow-up thereafter. The authors' processing: Scientists estimated how many nucleated cells there were by amplifying reference gene primers. Repertoires were generated with immunoSEQ multiplex PCR, while TCRdb's copy carries only in-frame clones and drops some. V and J calls and clone size follow that table, whereas D and trimming were derived from the DNA. The sample has almost 350,000 clones; about 92% are singletons.

This receptor was obtained from a woman between 55 and 75 years old with COVID-19, enrolled during active disease. The chain has TRBV19 and TRBJ1-1; 8 bases match TRBD1. The sample taken for sequencing was peripheral blood. CDR3 residues: CASSRRQGLNEAFF. The DNA for the CDR3 is TGTGCCAGTAGTAGAAGACAGGGGCTTAATGAAGCTTTCTTT.